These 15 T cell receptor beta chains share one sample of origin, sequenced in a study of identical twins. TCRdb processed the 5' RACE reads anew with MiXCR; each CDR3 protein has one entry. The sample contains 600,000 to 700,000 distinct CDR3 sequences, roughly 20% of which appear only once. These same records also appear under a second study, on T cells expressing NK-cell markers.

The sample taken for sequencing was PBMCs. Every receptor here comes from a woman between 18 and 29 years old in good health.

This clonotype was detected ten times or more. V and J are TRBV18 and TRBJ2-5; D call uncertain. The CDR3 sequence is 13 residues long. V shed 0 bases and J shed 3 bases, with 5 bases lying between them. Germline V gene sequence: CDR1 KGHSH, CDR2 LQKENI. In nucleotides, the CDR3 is TGTGCCAGCTCACCACCGACGGAAGAGACCCAGTACTTC. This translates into CASSPPTEETQYF.

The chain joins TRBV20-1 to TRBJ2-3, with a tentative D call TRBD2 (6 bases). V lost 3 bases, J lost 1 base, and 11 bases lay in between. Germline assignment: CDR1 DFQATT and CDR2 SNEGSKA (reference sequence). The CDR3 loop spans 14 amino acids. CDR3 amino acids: CSASLSSGTDTQYF. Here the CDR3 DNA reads TGCAGTGCTAGCTTGTCTAGCGGCACAGATACGCAGTATTTT.

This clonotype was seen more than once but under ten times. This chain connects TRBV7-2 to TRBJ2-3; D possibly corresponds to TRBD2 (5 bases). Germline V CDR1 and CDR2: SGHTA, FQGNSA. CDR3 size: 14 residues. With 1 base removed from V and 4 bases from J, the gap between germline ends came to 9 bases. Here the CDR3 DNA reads TGTGCCAGCAGCTTAGACGGGAACGCAGATACGCAGTATTTT. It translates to CASSLDGNADTQYF.

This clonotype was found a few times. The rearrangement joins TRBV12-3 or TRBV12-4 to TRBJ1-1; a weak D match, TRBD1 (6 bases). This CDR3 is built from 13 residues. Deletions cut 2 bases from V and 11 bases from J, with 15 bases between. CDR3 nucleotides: TGTGCCAGCAGTTTAACAGGGCCTCGAGGGGCTTTCTTT. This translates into CASSLTGPRGAFF.

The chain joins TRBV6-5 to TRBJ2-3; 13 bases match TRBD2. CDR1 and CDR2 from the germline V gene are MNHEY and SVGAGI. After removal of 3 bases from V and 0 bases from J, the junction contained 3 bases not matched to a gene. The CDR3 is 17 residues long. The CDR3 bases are TGTGCCAGCAGTTATGGGGGACTAGCGGGGAGCACAGATACGCAGTATTTT. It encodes CASSYGGLAGSTDTQYF.

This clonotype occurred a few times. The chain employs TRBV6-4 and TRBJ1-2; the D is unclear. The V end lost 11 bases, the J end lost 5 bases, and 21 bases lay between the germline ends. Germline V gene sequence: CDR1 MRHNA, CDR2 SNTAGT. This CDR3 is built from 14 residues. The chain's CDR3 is CAAMGPIPPYGYTF. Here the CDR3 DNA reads TGTGCCGCAATGGGCCCGATTCCCCCTTATGGCTACACCTTC.

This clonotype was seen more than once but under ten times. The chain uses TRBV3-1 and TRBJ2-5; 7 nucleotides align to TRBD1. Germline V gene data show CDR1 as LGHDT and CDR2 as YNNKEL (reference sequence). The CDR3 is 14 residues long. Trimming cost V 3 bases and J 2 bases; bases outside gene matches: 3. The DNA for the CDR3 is TGTGCCAGCAGCCACGGACAGGATCAAGAGACCCAGTACTTC. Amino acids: CASSHGQDQETQYF.

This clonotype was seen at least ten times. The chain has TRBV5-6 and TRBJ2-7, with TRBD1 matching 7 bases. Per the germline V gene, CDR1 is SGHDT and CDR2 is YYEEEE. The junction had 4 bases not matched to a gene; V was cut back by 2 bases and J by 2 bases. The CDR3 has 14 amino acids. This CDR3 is CASSFGTETYEQYF. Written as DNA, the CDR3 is TGTGCCAGCAGCTTCGGGACAGAGACCTACGAGCAGTACTTC.

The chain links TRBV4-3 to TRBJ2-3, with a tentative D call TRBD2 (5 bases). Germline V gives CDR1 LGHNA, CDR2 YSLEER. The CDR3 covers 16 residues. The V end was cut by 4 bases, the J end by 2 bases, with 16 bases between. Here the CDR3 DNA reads TGCGCCAGCAGCCGGGAGAGAGGGAGCCCCACAGATACGCAGTATTTT. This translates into CASSRERGSPTDTQYF.

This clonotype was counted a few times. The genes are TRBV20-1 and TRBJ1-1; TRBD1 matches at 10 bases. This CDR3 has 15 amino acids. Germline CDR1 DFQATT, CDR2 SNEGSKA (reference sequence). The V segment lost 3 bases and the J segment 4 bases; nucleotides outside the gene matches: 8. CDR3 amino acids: CSASERTGGSTEAFF. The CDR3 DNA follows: TGCAGTGCTAGTGAGCGGACAGGGGGGAGCACTGAAGCTTTCTTT.

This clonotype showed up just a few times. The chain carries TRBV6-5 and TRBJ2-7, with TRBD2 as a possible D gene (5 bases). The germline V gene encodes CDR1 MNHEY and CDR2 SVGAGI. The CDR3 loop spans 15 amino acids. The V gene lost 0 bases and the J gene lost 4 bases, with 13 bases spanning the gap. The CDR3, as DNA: TGTGCCAGCAGTTACTCCCGAGGGAGACTTTACGAGCAGTACTTC. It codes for CASSYSRGRLYEQYF.

CDR3 nucleotide sequence: TGCAGTGCTAGAGATCAGCGGGGGGCCGAGACCCAGTACTTC. Translating gives CSARDQRGAETQYF. This chain uses TRBV20-1 with TRBJ2-5, with TRBD2 matching 9 bases. J was trimmed by 5 bases and V by 0 bases; bases with no gene match: 4. Germline V gene lookup returns CDR1 DFQATT and CDR2 SNEGSKA (reference sequence). The CDR3 runs to 14 residues.

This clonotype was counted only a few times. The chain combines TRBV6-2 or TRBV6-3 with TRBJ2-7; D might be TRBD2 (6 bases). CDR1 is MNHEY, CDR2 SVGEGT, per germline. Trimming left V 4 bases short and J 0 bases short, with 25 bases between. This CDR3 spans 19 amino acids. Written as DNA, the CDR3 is TGTGCCAGCAGTTTCACGTTAGCGGCGTACACCCTGAGCTCCTACGAGCAGTACTTC. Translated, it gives CASSFTLAAYTLSSYEQYF.

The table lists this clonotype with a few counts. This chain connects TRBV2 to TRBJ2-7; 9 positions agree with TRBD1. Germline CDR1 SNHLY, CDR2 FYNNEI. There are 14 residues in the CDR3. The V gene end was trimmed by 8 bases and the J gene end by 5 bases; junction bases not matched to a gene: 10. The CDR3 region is CASGTGGAVNEQYF. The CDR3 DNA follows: TGTGCCAGCGGAACAGGGGGCGCGGTTAACGAGCAGTACTTC.

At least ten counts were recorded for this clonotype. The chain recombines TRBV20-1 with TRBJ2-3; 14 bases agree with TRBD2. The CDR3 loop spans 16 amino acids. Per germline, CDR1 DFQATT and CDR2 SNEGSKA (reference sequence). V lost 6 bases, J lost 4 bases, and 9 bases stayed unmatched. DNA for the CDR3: TGCAGTGCCGGGACTAGCGGGAGTCAAATGCCAGATACGCAGTATTTT. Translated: CSAGTSGSQMPDTQYF.